The clone carrying this T cell receptor beta chain ranks as large. Its antigen is currently unknown. The sample originates from a study of sequential checkpoint blockade in melanoma. Study-wide background: TCRbeta immunosequencing was performed on DNA from 91 pretreatment melanoma tumor samples. Matched biopsies came pretreatment and at week 13 for about two dozen patients.

The method was immunoSEQ multiplex PCR; TCRdb's version includes in-frame clones alone and lacks a portion of them. The table shows approximately 1,200 clones, with 20% to 25% occurring only once. Overall study results and limits: Patients with week-13 increases in T-cell fraction and clonality benefited about 30 times more often. T-cell fraction and clonality followed PD-L1 and CD8+ counts, not mutational load.

Treatment noted: randomized to nivolumab then ipilimumab (arm A) or the reverse (arm B). Trimming removed 3 bases at V and 2 bases at J, with 8 bases between. The CDR3 contains 14 residues. Germline V CDR1 and CDR2: SGHNT, YENEEA. The starting material was tumor tissue (inferred from file names), obtained from a patient given nivolumab and ipilimumab in sequence. The receptor was derived from a human donor with melanoma. V usage is TRBV11-3 and J usage is TRBJ1-3, with TRBD1 as a possible D gene (5 bases). The CDR3 reads CASSLQGPGNTIYF. The CDR3 DNA reads as TGTGCCAGCAGCTTGCAGGGCCCTGGAAACACCATATATTTT.